One and the same sample provided the 10 T cell receptor beta chains below, sequenced in a study of blood T cell repertoires in COVID-19. Libraries were prepared by immunoSEQ multiplex PCR; TCRdb keeps only in-frame clonotypes and omits some of them. This table holds over 250,000 clones, approximately 89% found once. What was sequenced was PBMCs or T cells enriched from blood (not recorded which). The receptors were sampled from a woman under 30 who had recovered from COVID-19.

The J gene is TRBJ1-3, the V gene TRBV27; no definite D call. The CDR3 is made up of 15 amino acids. V was clipped by 3 bases and J by 2 bases, with 11 bases between them. The germline CDR1 and CDR2 sequences are MNHEY and SMNVEV (reference sequence). The DNA of the CDR3 is TGTGCCAGCAGTTTTAACGGGGATCCTGGAAACACCATATATTTT. Amino acids: CASSFNGDPGNTIYF.

The CDR3 region is CASSLVQGFRSPLHF. The DNA of the CDR3 is TGTGCCAGCAGCTTGGTACAGGGATTTCGGTCACCCCTCCACTTT. The gene calls are TRBV5-8 and TRBJ1-6, with a weak D call TRBD1 (6 bases). The CDR3 is made up of 15 amino acids. V was cut by 0 bases and J by 10 bases, with 14 bases left in between. Germline V gene data show CDR1 as SGHTS and CDR2 as YDEGEE. Based on the CDR3 plus reference TRBV5-8 and TRBJ1-6, the full variable domain is EAGVTQSPTHLIKTRGQQATLRCSPISGHTSVYWYQQALGLGLQFLLWYDEGEERNRGNFPPRFSGRQFPNYSSELNVNALELEDSALYLCASSLVQGFRSPLHFGNGTRLTVT.

With respect to this clone: Other DNA sequences in the sample encode the same CDR3. The chain uses TRBV5-1 and TRBJ2-1; 10 nucleotides line up with TRBD2. The junction had 3 bases not matched to a gene; V was cut back by 0 bases and J by 0 bases. In germline, CDR1 is SGHRS, CDR2 YFSETQ. The CDR3 sequence is 17 residues long. In DNA form, the CDR3 reads TGCGCCAGCAGCTTGGGGCTAGCGGGAGCCTCCTACAATGAGCAGTTCTTC. This codes for CASSLGLAGASYNEQFF.

The chain employs TRBV28 and TRBJ2-2, with D maybe TRBD2 (5 bases). Trimming shortened V by 1 base and J by 6 bases, and 12 bases separated the two germline ends. Per germline, CDR1 MDHEN and CDR2 SYDVKM. This CDR3 has 15 amino acids. CDR3 sequence (DNA): TGTGCCAGCAGTTTATTTCGGCGGGTGGCCGGGGAGCTGTTTTTT. Its protein is CASSLFRRVAGELFF.

The J gene is TRBJ2-1, the V gene TRBV28; TRBD2 matches at 8 bases. The CDR3 covers 16 residues. The V and J ends lost 5 bases and 4 bases, in that order; junction bases with no gene match: 10. The germline V gene encodes CDR1 MDHEN and CDR2 SYDVKM. CDR3 nucleotides: TGTGCCAGCAGTCCCAAAGCAGGACTAGCATACAATGAGCAGTTCTTC. Its translation is CASSPKAGLAYNEQFF.

The J gene is TRBJ1-1, the V gene TRBV3-1 (or the pseudogene TRBV3-2), with D hard to call. Germline assignment: CDR1 LGHDT and CDR2 YNNKEL (reference sequence). The CDR3 contains 15 residues. V shed 1 base and J shed 4 bases, with 13 bases lying between them. CDR3 sequence reads: CASSQGRPRGTEAFF. CDR3 bases: TGTGCCAGCAGCCAAGGGAGGCCAAGAGGCACTGAAGCTTTCTTT.

This clone is a singleton in its sample. The V and J genes are TRBV29-1 and TRBJ1-2; weak D call: TRBD1 (5 bases). The CDR3 runs 12 residues. Between the trimmed V and J ends, which lost 7 bases and 8 bases, there was a span of 17 bases. Germline V gene data show CDR1 as SQVTM and CDR2 as ANQGSEA. In DNA, the CDR3 is TGCAGCGCCGCTGGGTCGGGACTCGGCTACACCTTC. This codes for CSAAGSGLGYTF.

This clone has just one count. The V and J genes are TRBV7-8 and TRBJ1-3; D is uncertain. Germline loops: CDR1 SGHVS, CDR2 FQNEAQ. The CDR3 runs 17 residues. The germline V and J ends were trimmed by 2 bases and 3 bases, with 17 bases remaining between them. The CDR3 reads CASSLSLRGASGNTIYF. The CDR3 DNA sequence: TGTGCCAGCAGCTTAAGTCTTCGAGGTGCTAGTGGAAACACCATATATTTT. The entire variable domain, with the rest obtained from reference TRBV7-8 and TRBJ1-3, is as follows: GAGVSQSPRYKVAKRGQDVALRCDPISGHVSLFWYQQALGQGPEFLTYFQNEAQLDKSGLPSDRFFAERPEGSVSTLKIQRTQQEDSAVYLCASSLSLRGASGNTIYFGEGSWLTVV.

The chain combines TRBV19 with TRBJ1-2; 7 bases align to TRBD1. Germline CDR1 reads LNHDA; CDR2 reads SQIVND (reference sequence). J gave up 4 bases and V 4 bases, and 6 bases lay outside the gene matches. The CDR3 totals 14 residues. CDR3 nucleotide sequence: TGTGCCAGTAGTACACAGGGGCGCGGCTATGGCTACACCTTC. As protein: CASSTQGRGYGYTF.

This chain uses TRBV3-1 (or the pseudogene TRBV3-2) with TRBJ2-7; the match to TRBD1 covers 10 bases. The CDR3 loop spans 18 amino acids. J was trimmed by 6 bases and V by 4 bases; bases with no gene match: 18. Germline V lookup: CDR1 LGHDT, CDR2 YNNKEL (reference sequence). CDR3 loop: CASSPAPGQGPLKSEQYF. CDR3 nucleotide sequence: TGTGCCAGCAGCCCCGCCCCGGGACAGGGGCCTCTGAAGAGCGAGCAGTACTTC.